This TCR beta chain derives from a study of control samples from healthy donors and cancer patients. Trimming removed 4 bases at V and 0 bases at J, with 11 bases between. Germline CDR1 is SGHKS and CDR2 is YYEKEE (reference sequence). The CDR3 totals 15 residues. Libraries were prepared by immunoSEQ multiplex PCR; TCRdb keeps only in-frame clonotypes and omits some of them. The data contain 100,000 to 150,000 clones, 80% to 95% of them seen just once; the ten biggest clones take up approximately 6%. The source material was blood. The clonotype was recovered from a man younger than 35 in good health. The V and J genes are TRBV5-5 and TRBJ1-5; no firm D call. The CDR3 nucleotides are TGTGCCAGCAGCCTAGCCCCGTATAGCAATCAGCCCCAGCATTTT. Translation: CASSLAPYSNQPQHF.